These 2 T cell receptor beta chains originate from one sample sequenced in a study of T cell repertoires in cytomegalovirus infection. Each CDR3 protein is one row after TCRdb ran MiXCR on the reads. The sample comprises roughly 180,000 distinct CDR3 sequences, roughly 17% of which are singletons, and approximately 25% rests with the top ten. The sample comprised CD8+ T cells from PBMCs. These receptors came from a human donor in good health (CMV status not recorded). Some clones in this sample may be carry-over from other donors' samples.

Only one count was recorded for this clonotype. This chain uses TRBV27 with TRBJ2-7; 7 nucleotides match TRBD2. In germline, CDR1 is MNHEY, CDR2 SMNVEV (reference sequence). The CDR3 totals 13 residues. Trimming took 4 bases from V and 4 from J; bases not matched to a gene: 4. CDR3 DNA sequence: TGTGCCAGCAGTTCGTGGGGGGGATACGAGCAGTACTTC. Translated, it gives CASSSWGGYEQYF.

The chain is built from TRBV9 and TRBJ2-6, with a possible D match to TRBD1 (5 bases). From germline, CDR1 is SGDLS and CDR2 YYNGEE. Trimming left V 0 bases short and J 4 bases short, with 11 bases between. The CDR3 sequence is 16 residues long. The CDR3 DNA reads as TGTGCCAGCAGCGTAGGGTGGGGCGGAGGGGCCAACGTCCTGACTTTC. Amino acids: CASSVGWGGGANVLTF.